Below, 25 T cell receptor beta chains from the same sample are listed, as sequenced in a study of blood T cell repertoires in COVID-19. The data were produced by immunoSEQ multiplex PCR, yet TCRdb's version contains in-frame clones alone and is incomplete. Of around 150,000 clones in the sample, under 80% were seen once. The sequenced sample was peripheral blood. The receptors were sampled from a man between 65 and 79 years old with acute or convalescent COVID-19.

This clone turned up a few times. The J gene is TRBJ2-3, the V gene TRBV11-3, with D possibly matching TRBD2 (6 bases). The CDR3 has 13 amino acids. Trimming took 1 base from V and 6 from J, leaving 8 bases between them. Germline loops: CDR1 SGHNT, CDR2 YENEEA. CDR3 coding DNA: TGTGCCAGCAGCTTAGGGGAGGCGGATACGCAGTATTTT. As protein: CASSLGEADTQYF. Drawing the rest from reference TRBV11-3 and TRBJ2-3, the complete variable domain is EAGVVQSPRYKIIEKKQPVAFWCNPISGHNTLYWYLQNLGQGPELLIRYENEEAVDDSQLPKDRFSAERLKGVDSTLKIQPAELGDSAVYLCASSLGEADTQYFGPGTRLTVL.

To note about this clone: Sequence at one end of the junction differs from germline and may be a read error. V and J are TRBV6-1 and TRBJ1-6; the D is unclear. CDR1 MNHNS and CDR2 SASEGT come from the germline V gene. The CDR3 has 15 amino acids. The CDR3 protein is CASREDPKRNSPLHF. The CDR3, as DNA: TGTGCCAGCAGGGAAGACCCGAAGAGGAATTCACCCCTCCACTTT.

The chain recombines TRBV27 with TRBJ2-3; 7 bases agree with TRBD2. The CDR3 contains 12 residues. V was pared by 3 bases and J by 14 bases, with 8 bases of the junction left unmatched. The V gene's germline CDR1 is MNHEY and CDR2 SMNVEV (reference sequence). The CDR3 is CASSLGREHPYF. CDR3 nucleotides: TGTGCCAGCAGTTTGGGGCGGGAGCACCCGTATTTT.

The chain's CDR3 is CATSARGANEKLFF. The CDR3 DNA reads as TGTGCCACCAGTGCCCGGGGAGCTAATGAAAAACTGTTTTTT. J is TRBJ1-4 and V is TRBV24-1; D is unclear. Germline V gene data show CDR1 as KGHDR and CDR2 as SFDVKD. Trimming stripped 5 bases from V and 3 bases from J, with 9 bases between. The CDR3 has 14 residues.

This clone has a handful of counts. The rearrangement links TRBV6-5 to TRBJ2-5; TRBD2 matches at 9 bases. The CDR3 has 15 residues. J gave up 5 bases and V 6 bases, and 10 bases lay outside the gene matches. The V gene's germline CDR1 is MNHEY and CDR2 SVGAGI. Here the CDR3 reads CASSRQAGGVETQYF. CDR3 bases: TGTGCCAGCAGCAGACAAGCGGGGGGAGTCGAGACCCAGTACTTC.

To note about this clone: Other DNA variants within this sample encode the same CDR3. The CDR3 coding sequence is TGTGCCAGCAGCTTAAGGTCGGAGGCCGAGCAGTACTTC. Protein product: CASSLRSEAEQYF. The J gene is TRBJ2-7, the V gene TRBV11-2; D might be TRBD2 (5 bases). Germline V gene data show CDR1 as SGHAT and CDR2 as FQNNGV. This CDR3 contains 13 residues. Trimming removed 2 bases at V and 6 bases at J, with 11 bases between.

The chain's CDR3 is CASLQGLVIGTEAFF. CDR3 DNA sequence: TGTGCCAGTTTACAGGGCCTCGTAATCGGTACTGAAGCTTTCTTT. The chain couples TRBV6-5 to TRBJ1-1, with D perhaps matching TRBD1 (6 bases). V lost 9 bases and J 5 bases, leaving 22 bases between the germline ends. This CDR3 comprises 15 residues. Germline loops: CDR1 MNHEY, CDR2 SVGAGI.

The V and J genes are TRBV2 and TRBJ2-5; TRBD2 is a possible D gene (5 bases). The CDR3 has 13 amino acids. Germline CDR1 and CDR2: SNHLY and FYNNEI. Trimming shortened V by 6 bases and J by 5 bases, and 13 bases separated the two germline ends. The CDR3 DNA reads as TGTGCCAGCAGCAACGGACTCTCGGAGACCCAGTACTTC. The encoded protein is CASSNGLSETQYF.

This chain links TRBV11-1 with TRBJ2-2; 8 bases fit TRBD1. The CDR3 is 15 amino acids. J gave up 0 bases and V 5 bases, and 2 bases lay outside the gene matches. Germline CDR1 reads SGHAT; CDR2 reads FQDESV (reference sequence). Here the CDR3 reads CASSARGPNTGELFF. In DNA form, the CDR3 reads TGTGCCAGCAGCGCCAGGGGGCCGAACACCGGGGAGCTGTTTTTT.

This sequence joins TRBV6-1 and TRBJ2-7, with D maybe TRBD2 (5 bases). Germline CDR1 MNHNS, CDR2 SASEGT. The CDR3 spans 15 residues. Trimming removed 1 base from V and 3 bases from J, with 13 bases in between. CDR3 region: CASSEGTGSGYEQYF. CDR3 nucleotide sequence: TGTGCCAGCAGTGAAGGGACGGGGTCGGGCTACGAGCAGTACTTC.

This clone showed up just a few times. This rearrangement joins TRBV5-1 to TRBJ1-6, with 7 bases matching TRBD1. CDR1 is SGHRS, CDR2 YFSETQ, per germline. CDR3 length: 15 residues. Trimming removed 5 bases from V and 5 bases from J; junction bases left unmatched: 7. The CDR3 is CASSSGGTDNSPLHF. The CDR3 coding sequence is TGCGCCAGCAGTTCTGGCGGGACAGATAATTCACCCCTCCACTTT.

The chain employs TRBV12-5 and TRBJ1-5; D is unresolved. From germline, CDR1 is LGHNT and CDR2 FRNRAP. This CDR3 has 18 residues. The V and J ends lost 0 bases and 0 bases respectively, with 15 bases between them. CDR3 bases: TGTGCTAGTGGTTTGGTACGAGATCCGGTTTATAGCAATCAGCCCCAGCATTTT. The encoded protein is CASGLVRDPVYSNQPQHF.

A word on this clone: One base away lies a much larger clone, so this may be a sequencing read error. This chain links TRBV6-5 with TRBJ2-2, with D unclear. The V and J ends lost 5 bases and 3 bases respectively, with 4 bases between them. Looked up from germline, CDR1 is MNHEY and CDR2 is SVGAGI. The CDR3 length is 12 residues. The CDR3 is CASSPDTGELFF. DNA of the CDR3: TGTGCCAGCAGTCCCGACACCGGGGAGCTGTTTTTT.

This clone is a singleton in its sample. CDR3 nucleotide sequence: TGCGCCAGCAGCGGGTGGGGGGGCCAAGAGACCCAGTACTTC. Amino acids: CASSGWGGQETQYF. The chain couples TRBV10-2 to TRBJ2-5; 7 bases match TRBD2. The V segment lost 6 bases and the J segment 1 base; nucleotides outside the gene matches: 5. This CDR3 has 14 residues. Germline-derived CDR1 and CDR2 are WSHSY and SAAADI.

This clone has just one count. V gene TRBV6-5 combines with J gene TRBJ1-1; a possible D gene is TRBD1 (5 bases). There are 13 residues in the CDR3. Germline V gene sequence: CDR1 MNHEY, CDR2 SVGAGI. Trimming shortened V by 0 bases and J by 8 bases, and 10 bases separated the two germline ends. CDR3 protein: CASSYSPGQEAFF. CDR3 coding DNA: TGTGCCAGCAGTTACTCGCCCGGACAAGAAGCTTTCTTT.

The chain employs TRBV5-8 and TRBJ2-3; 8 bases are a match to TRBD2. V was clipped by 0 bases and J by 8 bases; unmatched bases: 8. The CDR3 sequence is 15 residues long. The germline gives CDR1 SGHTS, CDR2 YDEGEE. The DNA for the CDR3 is TGTGCCAGCAGCTTGGGGGGACTAGTTCAGACTACGCAGTATTTT. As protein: CASSLGGLVQTTQYF.

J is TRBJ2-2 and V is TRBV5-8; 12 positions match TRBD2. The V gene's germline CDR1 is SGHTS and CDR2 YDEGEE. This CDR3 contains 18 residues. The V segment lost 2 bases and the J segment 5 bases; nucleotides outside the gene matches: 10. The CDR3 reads CASSFRLAGGLRTGELFF. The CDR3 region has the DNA TGTGCCAGCAGCTTTCGTCTAGCGGGAGGGCTAAGGACCGGGGAGCTGTTTTTT.

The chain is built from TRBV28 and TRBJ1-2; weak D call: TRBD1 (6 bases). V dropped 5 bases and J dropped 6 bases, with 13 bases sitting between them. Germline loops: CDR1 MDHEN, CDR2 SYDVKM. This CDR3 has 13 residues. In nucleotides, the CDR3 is TGTGCCAGCAGTACGACAGGTCTGAATGGCTACACCTTC. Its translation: CASSTTGLNGYTF.

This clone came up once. DNA of the CDR3: TGTGCCAGCAGTTTCGCCCCCGACCAGACAGGGCAGAGCTCCTATAATTCACCCCTCCACTTT. Amino acid sequence: CASSFAPDQTGQSSYNSPLHF. This chain links TRBV27 with TRBJ1-6, with 7 bases matching TRBD1. Germline V gene sequence: CDR1 MNHEY, CDR2 SMNVEV (reference sequence). V was clipped by 3 bases and J by 0 bases; unmatched bases: 17. This CDR3 region has 21 residues.

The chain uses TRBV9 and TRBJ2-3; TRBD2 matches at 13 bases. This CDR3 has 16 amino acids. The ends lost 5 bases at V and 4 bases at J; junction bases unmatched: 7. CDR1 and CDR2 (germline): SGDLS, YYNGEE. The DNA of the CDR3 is TGTGCCAGCAGAGCCGGGACTAGCGGGATTCCAGATACGCAGTATTTT. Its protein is CASRAGTSGIPDTQYF.

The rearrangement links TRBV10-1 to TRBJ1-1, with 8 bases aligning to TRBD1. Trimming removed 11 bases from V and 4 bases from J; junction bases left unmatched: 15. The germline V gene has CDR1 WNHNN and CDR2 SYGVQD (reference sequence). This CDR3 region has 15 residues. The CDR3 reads CARKPEMTGATEAFF. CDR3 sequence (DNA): TGCGCCCGCAAACCAGAAATGACAGGGGCCACTGAAGCTTTCTTT.

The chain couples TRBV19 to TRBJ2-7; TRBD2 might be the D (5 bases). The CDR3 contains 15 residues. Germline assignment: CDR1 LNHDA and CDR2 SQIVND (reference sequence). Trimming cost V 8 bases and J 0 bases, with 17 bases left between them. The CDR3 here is CASAFGVGLSYEQYF. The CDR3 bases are TGTGCCAGTGCATTCGGGGTAGGGCTCTCCTACGAGCAGTACTTC.

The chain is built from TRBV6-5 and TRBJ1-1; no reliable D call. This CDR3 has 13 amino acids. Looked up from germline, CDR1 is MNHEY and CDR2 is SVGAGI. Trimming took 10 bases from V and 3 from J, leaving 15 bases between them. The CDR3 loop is CATSLTGDTEAFF. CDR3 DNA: TGTGCCACCTCCCTAACCGGGGACACTGAAGCTTTCTTT.

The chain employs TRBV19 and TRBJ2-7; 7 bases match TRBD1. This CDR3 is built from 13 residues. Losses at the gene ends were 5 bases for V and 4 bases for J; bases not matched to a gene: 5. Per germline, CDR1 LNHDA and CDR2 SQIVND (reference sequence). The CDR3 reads CASSPGQSYEQYF. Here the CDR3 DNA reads TGTGCCAGTAGTCCGGGACAGTCGTACGAGCAGTACTTC.

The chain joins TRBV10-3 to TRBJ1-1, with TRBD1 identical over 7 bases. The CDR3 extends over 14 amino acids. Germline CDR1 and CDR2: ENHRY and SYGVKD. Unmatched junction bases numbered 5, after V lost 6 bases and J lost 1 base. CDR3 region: CAIRDDRENTEAFF. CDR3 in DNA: TGTGCCATCAGGGATGACAGGGAGAACACTGAAGCTTTCTTT.